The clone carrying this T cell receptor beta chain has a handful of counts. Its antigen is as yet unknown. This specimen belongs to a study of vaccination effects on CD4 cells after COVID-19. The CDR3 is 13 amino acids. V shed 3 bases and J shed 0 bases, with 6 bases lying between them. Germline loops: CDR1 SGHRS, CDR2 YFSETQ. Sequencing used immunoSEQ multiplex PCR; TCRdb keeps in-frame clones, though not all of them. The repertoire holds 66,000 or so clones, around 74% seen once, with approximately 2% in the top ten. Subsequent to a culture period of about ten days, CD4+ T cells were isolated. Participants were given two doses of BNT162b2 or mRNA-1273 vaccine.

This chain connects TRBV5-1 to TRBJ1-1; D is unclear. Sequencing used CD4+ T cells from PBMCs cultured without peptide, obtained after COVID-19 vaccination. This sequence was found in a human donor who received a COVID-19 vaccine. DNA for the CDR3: TGCGCCAGCAGCTACACCATGAACACTGAAGCTTTCTTT. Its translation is CASSYTMNTEAFF.